This is a list of T cell receptor beta chains from one sample in a study of shared clonotypes between healthy human individuals. Sequencing was performed with immunoSEQ multiplex PCR; in TCRdb, only in-frame clones are kept and a portion is missing. The sample consists of around 2.5 million clones, 93% of them appearing once. Sequenced sample: naive CD4+ T cells from PBMCs. These receptors originate from a man younger than 35 in good health. Some clones in this sample may be carry-over from other donors' samples. Both conserved end residues are part of each CDR3. A D gene is named only where the DNA matches it firmly. Size is omitted from some rows. Given values are once, few, many or a class for expanded clones.

TRBJ1-1	-	-	TRBV6-6	CASSQTGFDTEAFF	TGTGCCAGCAGCCAGACAGGATTTGACACTGAAGCTTTCTTT
TRBJ1-2	-	-	TRBV27	CASAVQGTYGYTF	TGTGCCAGCGCGGTGCAAGGGACCTATGGCTACACCTTC
TRBJ2-2	-	TRBD2	TRBV5-1	CASSLQKAGVLSGELFF	TGCGCCAGCAGCTTGCAAAAAGCGGGAGTGTTGTCCGGGGAGCTGTTTTTT
TRBJ2-3	-	-	TRBV7-3	CASSLGGFVADTQYF	TGTGCCAGCAGCTTGGGCGGGTTTGTCGCAGATACGCAGTATTTT
TRBJ2-3	-	-	TRBV27	CASSLFHPAGLDTQYF	TGTGCCAGCAGTTTATTCCACCCGGCGGGTTTAGATACGCAGTATTTT
TRBJ2-5	-	-	TRBV5-1	CASSLEGVEETQYF	TGCGCCAGCAGCTTGGAGGGAGTCGAAGAGACCCAGTACTTC
TRBJ2-7	-	TRBD1	TRBV28	CASSTKTGGAYEQYF	TGTGCCAGCAGTACTAAGACAGGGGGCGCGTACGAGCAGTACTTC
TRBJ2-7	-	-	TRBV6-5	CASTHRAEQYF	TGTGCCAGCACCCACCGCGCCGAGCAGTACTTC
TRBJ2-5	-	-	TRBV7-3	CASSPGAAKETQYF	TGTGCCAGCAGCCCCGGGGCTGCCAAAGAGACCCAGTACTTC
TRBJ2-2	once	-	TRBV19	CASRTPGAGELFF	TGTGCCAGTAGGACCCCAGGGGCCGGGGAGCTGTTTTTT
TRBJ1-2	once	-	TRBV28	CASSSETGRYGYTF	TGTGCCAGCAGTTCAGAAACAGGGCGCTATGGCTACACCTTC
TRBJ2-3	-	-	TRBV10-3	CATTGGRTDTQYF	TGTGCCACCACGGGGGGCCGCACAGATACGCAGTATTTT
TRBJ1-4	-	TRBD1	TRBV5-4	CASSPWTGTGNEKLFF	TGTGCCAGCAGCCCGTGGACAGGGACTGGTAACGAAAAACTGTTTTTT
TRBJ2-3	-	-	TRBV2	CASSVQALPDTQYF	TGTGCCAGCAGTGTCCAGGCTCTCCCAGATACGCAGTATTTT
TRBJ2-7	few	-	TRBV2	CASMRQGTYEQYF	TGTGCCAGCATGAGGCAGGGGACCTACGAGCAGTACTTC
TRBJ2-7	-	TRBD2	TRBV7-2	CASSFPPSGRDREQYF	TGTGCCAGCAGCTTCCCACCGAGCGGGAGGGATCGCGAGCAGTACTTC
TRBJ1-4	-	TRBD1	TRBV9	CASSPSGTGGVGEKLFF	TGTGCCAGCAGCCCGAGTGGGACAGGGGGTGTAGGCGAAAAACTGTTTTTT
TRBJ1-5	-	-	TRBV27	CASRGWGDQPQHF	TGTGCCAGTAGGGGCTGGGGGGATCAGCCCCAGCATTTT
TRBJ2-7	-	-	TRBV4-2	CASSTPTGRLNEQYF	TGTGCCAGCAGCACCCCGACAGGGAGGTTGAACGAGCAGTACTTC
TRBJ1-5	few	TRBD1	TRBV30	CASGQGNQPQHF	TGTGCATCGGGACAGGGCAATCAGCCCCAGCATTTT
TRBJ2-2	-	TRBD1	TRBV4-1	CASSPASTGTGELFF	TGCGCCAGCAGCCCGGCCTCGACAGGGACCGGGGAGCTGTTTTTT
TRBJ2-7	-	-	TRBV28	CASSPRDGGYEQYF	TGTGCCAGCAGCCCCCGGGACGGCGGCTACGAGCAGTACTTC
TRBJ2-7	-	-	TRBV5-1	CASSPPDRPSEQYF	TGCGCCAGCAGCCCGCCCGACCGTCCTAGCGAGCAGTACTTC
TRBJ2-5	-	-	TRBV6-1	CASSEALRGVGRKETQYF	TGTGCCAGCAGTGAAGCGCTTCGGGGAGTGGGCCGAAAAGAGACCCAGTACTTC
TRBJ2-3	-	-	TRBV30	CAWTPGSDTQYF	TGTGCCTGGACCCCAGGGTCAGATACGCAGTATTTT
TRBJ2-5	once	-	TRBV5-1	CASSSGMWAEQETQYF	TGCGCCAGCAGCTCGGGTATGTGGGCGGAGCAAGAGACCCAGTACTTC
TRBJ2-2	-	TRBD1	TRBV5-1	CASSLPGTGNTGELFF	TGCGCCAGCAGCCTACCCGGGACAGGGAACACCGGGGAGCTGTTTTTT
TRBJ1-5	-	-	TRBV2	CASSEQGLEQPQHF	TGTGCCAGCAGTGAGCAGGGGCTGGAACAGCCCCAGCATTTT
TRBJ1-5	-	-	TRBV7-8	CASAMGDGNQPQHF	TGTGCCAGCGCCATGGGCGACGGCAATCAGCCCCAGCATTTT
TRBJ1-1	-	-	TRBV2	CASSRLAHTEAFF	TGTGCCAGCAGTCGACTAGCTCACACTGAAGCTTTCTTT
TRBJ2-1	-	TRBD1	TRBV28	CASSYPRGRQRSSYNEQFF	TGTGCCAGCAGTTACCCCAGGGGGCGACAGCGGAGCTCCTACAATGAGCAGTTCTTC
TRBJ1-5	-	-	TRBV10-3	CATRQGNQPQHF	TGTGCCACCCGACAGGGCAATCAGCCCCAGCATTTT
TRBJ2-1	-	-	TRBV4-2	CASSQPVAVGSSYNEQFF	TGTGCCAGCAGCCAACCAGTAGCGGTAGGGAGCTCCTACAATGAGCAGTTCTTC
TRBJ1-2	-	-	TRBV19	CASRSLGASDGYTF	TGTGCCAGTAGGTCATTGGGCGCATCGGATGGCTACACCTTC
TRBJ2-7	-	TRBD2	TRBV5-1	CASTLAVNSYEQYF	TGCGCCAGCACTCTAGCGGTAAATTCCTACGAGCAGTACTTC
TRBJ1-3	-	-	TRBV6-5	CASSYGLTGNTIYF	TGTGCCAGCAGTTACGGGCTTACTGGAAACACCATATATTTT
TRBJ2-1	once	TRBD2	TRBV2	CASSELGLALSEQFF	TGTGCCAGCAGTGAATTGGGACTAGCTTTGAGTGAGCAGTTCTTC
TRBJ2-5	-	-	TRBV7-6	CASSSAEGVVGRSTQYF	TGTGCCAGCAGCTCCGCCGAGGGGGTTGTGGGCCGATCGACCCAGTACTTC
TRBJ2-3	-	TRBD2	TRBV6-1	CASSVGLAVADTQYF	TGTGCCAGCAGTGTGGGACTAGCCGTCGCAGATACGCAGTATTTT
TRBJ2-3	-	TRBD1	TRBV7-2	CASSWTGGDTDTQYF	TGTGCCAGCAGCTGGACAGGGGGCGACACAGATACGCAGTATTTT
TRBJ2-7	-	TRBD2	TRBV5-1	CASSLARGTSGMGEQYF	TGCGCCAGCAGCTTGGCCAGGGGGACTAGCGGGATGGGCGAGCAGTACTTC
TRBJ2-2	-	TRBD2	TRBV10-1	CASRGGGAQGTGELFF	TGCGCCAGCAGGGGCGGGGGGGCGCAGGGCACCGGGGAGCTGTTTTTT
TRBJ1-5	-	TRBD1	TRBV29-1	CSVGEVTGGQPQHF	TGCAGCGTGGGGGAAGTGACAGGGGGTCAGCCCCAGCATTTT
TRBJ2-7	-	-	TRBV7-9	CASTQTQGPAVF	TGTGCCAGCACCCAAACCCAGGGCCCGGCGGTCTTC
TRBJ1-1	-	-	TRBV9	CASSVGQSDYEAFF	TGTGCCAGCAGCGTAGGTCAGAGCGACTATGAAGCTTTCTTT
TRBJ1-6	-	-	TRBV2	CASSWTHNSPLHF	TGTGCCAGCAGTTGGACACATAATTCACCCCTCCACTTT